A selection of T cell receptor beta chains follows, all from one sample in a study of identifying expanded T cells in peripheral blood. TCRdb's copy holds only in-frame clones and misses some; the assay was immunoSEQ multiplex PCR. This sample has 100,000 or so clones, with more than 85% found just once. The specimen sequenced was blood. The receptors derive from a person aged 18 to 70 in good health. CDR3s include the opening cysteine and the closing phenylalanine or tryptophan. The order of the fields is J gene, clone size, V gene, D gene, CDR3 DNA, CDR3 protein. D genes are given only for firm matches. The size of a clone is reported for some rows only, either as once, few or many, or as a class for expanded clones.

>TRBJ2-1|-|TRBV7-2|-
TGTGCCAGCAGCTTAGTTGCGGGTGCCTACAATGAGCAGTTCTTC
CASSLVAGAYNEQFF
>TRBJ2-3|once|TRBV19|TRBD1
TGTGCCAGTAGTCCAAGCCGGGACAGGGGGACAGATACGCAGTATTTT
CASSPSRDRGTDTQYF
>TRBJ2-1|-|TRBV7-9|-
TGTGCCAGCAGCTTAATCGGTGAGCAGTTCTTC
CASSLIGEQFF
>TRBJ2-1|-|TRBV7-2|-
TGTGCCAGCAGCCCCTCGGCAGTAGTGGGCAATGAGCAGTTCTTC
CASSPSAVVGNEQFF
>TRBJ1-1|-|TRBV19|TRBD1
TGTGCCAGTACCCAGCGAGGGACAGGGGGCACTGAAGCTTTCTTT
CASTQRGTGGTEAFF
>TRBJ2-5|-|TRBV7-9|TRBD2
TGTGCCAGCAGCCCCCGACTAGCGGGGGAAGAGACCCAGTACTTC
CASSPRLAGEETQYF
>TRBJ2-7|-|TRBV18|TRBD2
TGTGCCAGCTCACCACCGCGAGCGGGGGGCCGCCCGGAGGAGCAGTACTTC
CASSPPRAGGRPEEQYF
>TRBJ2-2|-|TRBV11-2|-
TGTGCCAGCAGCCCTCCGAACACCGGGGAGCTGTTTTTT
CASSPPNTGELFF
>TRBJ1-6|-|TRBV27|TRBD1
TGTGCCAGCAGTTTCAGCAGGGGGGATTTTGGGTCACCCCTCCACTTT
CASSFSRGDFGSPLHF
>TRBJ1-3|-|TRBV7-2|TRBD1
TGTGCCAGCAGCTTAGGTTTCAGGGGGCCTTCTGGAAACACCATATATTTT
CASSLGFRGPSGNTIYF
>TRBJ1-2|-|TRBV30|TRBD1
TGTGCCTGGACCCCAGGGGGCTATGGCTACACCTTC
CAWTPGGYGYTF
>TRBJ1-1|once|TRBV7-7|-
TGTGCCAGCAGCTATCGTGTGGGAACTGAAGCTTTCTTT
CASSYRVGTEAFF
>TRBJ1-1|-|TRBV5-5|TRBD1
TGTGCCAGCAGCTACCCGGGACAGGGGGCTACAAACCGGCGCACTGAAGCTTTCTTT
CASSYPGQGATNRRTEAFF
>TRBJ1-4|-|TRBV4-1|TRBD1
TGCGCCAGCAGCCAAGAACCGGCTCCCGGACAGGGAGTTAATGAAAAACTGTTTTTT
CASSQEPAPGQGVNEKLFF
>TRBJ2-3|-|TRBV10-3|-
TGTGCCATCGACGGAAAAGGGCCCCGGGCTCTAGATACGCAGTATTTT
CAIDGKGPRALDTQYF
>TRBJ1-1|-|TRBV19|-
TGTGCCAGTAGTGGGGTTGAGTGGGGATCCCCTGAAGCTTTCTTT
CASSGVEWGSPEAFF
>TRBJ2-1|-|TRBV14|-
TGTGCCAGCAGCCAAGTTCGATACAATGAGCAGTTCTTC
CASSQVRYNEQFF
>TRBJ2-5|-|TRBV5-6|TRBD2
TGTGCCAGCAGCTGGGGGGGTAGCGGCCCTAGGAGAGAGACCCAGTACTTC
CASSWGGSGPRRETQYF
>TRBJ2-5|-|TRBV30|-
TGCCGGCGCCAGCGGCCGTACCAAGAGACCCAGTACTTC
CRRQRPYQETQYF
>TRBJ2-7|-|TRBV6-6|-
TGTGCCAGCACAAGACAGGGAGGCGAGCAGTACTTC
CASTRQGGEQYF
>TRBJ1-1|-|TRBV6-6|TRBD1
TGTGCCAGCAGTACAATACAGGGGTCTGGCACTGAAGCTTTCTTT
CASSTIQGSGTEAFF
>TRBJ2-1|-|TRBV1|-
TGCATCCTCGGCAGGGGGGAAGGGAATGAGCAGTTCTTC
CILGRGEGNEQFF